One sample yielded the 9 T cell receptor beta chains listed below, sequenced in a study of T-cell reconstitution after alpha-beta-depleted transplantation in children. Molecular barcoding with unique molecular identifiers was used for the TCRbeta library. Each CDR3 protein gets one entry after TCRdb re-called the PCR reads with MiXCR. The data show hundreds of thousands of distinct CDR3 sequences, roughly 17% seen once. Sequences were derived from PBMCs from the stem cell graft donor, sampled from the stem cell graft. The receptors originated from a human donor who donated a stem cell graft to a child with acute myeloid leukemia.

This CDR3 reads CASSHDRGGQPQHF. CDR3 bases: TGCGCCAGCAGCCACGACAGGGGGGGACAGCCCCAGCATTTT. This chain links TRBV4-1 with TRBJ1-5; 9 nucleotides match TRBD1. Germline V gene sequence: CDR1 MGHRA, CDR2 YSYEKL. The CDR3 extends over 14 amino acids. Germline trimming cut 3 bases from V and 7 bases from J; bases unmatched to any gene: 4.

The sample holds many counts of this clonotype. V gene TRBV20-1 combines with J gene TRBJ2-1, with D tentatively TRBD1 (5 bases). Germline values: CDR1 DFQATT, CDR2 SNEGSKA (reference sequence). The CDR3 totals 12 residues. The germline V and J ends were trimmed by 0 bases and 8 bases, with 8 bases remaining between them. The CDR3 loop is CSAREQGHEQFF. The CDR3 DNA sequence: TGCAGTGCTAGAGAGCAGGGCCATGAGCAGTTCTTC.

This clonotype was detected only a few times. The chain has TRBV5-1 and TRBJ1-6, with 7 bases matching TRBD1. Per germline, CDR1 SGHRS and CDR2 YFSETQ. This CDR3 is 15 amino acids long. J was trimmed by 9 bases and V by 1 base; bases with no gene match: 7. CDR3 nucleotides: TGCGCCAGCAGCTTGCGGGACAGTGCGGGTTCACCCCTCCACTTT. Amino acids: CASSLRDSAGSPLHF.

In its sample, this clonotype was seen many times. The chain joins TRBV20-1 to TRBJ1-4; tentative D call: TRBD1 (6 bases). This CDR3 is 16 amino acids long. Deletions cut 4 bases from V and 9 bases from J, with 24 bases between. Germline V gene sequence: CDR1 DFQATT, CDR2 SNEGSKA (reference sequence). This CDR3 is CSATFPSTGWMKKLFF. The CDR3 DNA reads TGCAGTGCTACCTTTCCATCGACAGGTTGGATGAAAAAACTGTTTTTT.

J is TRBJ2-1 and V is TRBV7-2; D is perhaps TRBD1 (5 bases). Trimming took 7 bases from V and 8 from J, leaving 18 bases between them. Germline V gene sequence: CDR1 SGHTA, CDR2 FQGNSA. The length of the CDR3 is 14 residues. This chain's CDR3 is CASTPRTPGYEQFF. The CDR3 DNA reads TGTGCCAGCACCCCTCGAACCCCAGGGTATGAGCAGTTCTTC.

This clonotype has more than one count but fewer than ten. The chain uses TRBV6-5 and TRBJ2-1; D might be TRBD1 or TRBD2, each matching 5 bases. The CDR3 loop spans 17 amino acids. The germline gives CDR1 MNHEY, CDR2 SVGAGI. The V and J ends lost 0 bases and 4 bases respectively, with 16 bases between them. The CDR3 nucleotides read TGTGCCAGCAGTTACTCGAGATACGAGGGGATTTACAATGAGCAGTTCTTC. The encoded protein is CASSYSRYEGIYNEQFF.

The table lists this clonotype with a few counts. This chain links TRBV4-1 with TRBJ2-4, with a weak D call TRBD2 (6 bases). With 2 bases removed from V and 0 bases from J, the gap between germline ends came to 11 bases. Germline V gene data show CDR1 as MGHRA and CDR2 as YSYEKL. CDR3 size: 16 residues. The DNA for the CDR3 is TGCGCCAGCAGCCAATTGGGAGGATTAGCCAAAAACATTCAGTACTTC. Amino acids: CASSQLGGLAKNIQYF.

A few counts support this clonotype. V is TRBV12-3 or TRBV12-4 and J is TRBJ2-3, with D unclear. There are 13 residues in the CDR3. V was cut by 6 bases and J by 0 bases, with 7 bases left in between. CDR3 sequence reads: CASRDGSTDTQYF. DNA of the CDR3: TGTGCCAGCAGGGACGGAAGCACAGATACGCAGTATTTT.

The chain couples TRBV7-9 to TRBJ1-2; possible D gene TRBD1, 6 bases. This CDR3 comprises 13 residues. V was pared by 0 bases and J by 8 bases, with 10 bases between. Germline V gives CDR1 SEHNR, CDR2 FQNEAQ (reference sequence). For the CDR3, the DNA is TGTGCCAGCAGCTTAGCACAGGGTAACGGCTACACCTTC. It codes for CASSLAQGNGYTF.